Presented here are 20 T cell receptor beta chains from one specimen sequenced in a study of monozygotic twins with inflammatory bowel disease. Reanalyzing the 5' RACE reads, TCRdb keeps one entry per CDR3 protein, without DNA. This repertoire includes over 120,000 distinct CDR3 sequences. Sequenced material: blood. Receptor source: a human donor with ulcerative colitis or Crohn's disease, or a healthy co-twin of an affected twin (not recorded which).

The chain joins TRBV9 to TRBJ2-3. Germline-derived CDR1 and CDR2 are SGDLS and YYNGEE. The CDR3 consists of 13 residues. This CDR3 reads CASSGYGTDTQYF.

This chain joins TRBV6-1 and TRBJ2-5; TCRdb selects TRBD1, and the lack of DNA leaves this call unchecked. The CDR3 consists of 14 residues. The germline V gene has CDR1 MNHNS and CDR2 SASEGT. This chain's CDR3 is CASLGHIVRETQYF.

This chain joins TRBV29-1 and TRBJ2-3; the D call from TCRdb, TRBD1, cannot be confirmed without DNA. Germline V CDR1 and CDR2: SQVTM, ANQGSEA. The CDR3 consists of 13 residues. The CDR3 here is CSVIRGSPDTQYF.

The chain combines TRBV9 with TRBJ1-1; checking the TCRdb D call of TRBD1 is not possible without DNA. Germline V gives CDR1 SGDLS, CDR2 YYNGEE. The CDR3 covers 14 residues. The CDR3: CASSPQGLSTEAFF. Based on the CDR3 plus reference TRBV9 and TRBJ1-1, the full variable domain is DSGVTQTPKHLITATGQRVTLRCSPRSGDLSVYWYQQSLDQGLQFLIQYYNGEERAKGNILERFSAQQFPDLHSELNLSSLELGDSALYFCASSPQGLSTEAFFGQGTRLTVV.

This chain joins TRBV7-2 and TRBJ1-5; the D call of TRBD1 rests on TCRdb alone, since no DNA is present to check it. The CDR3 is made up of 14 amino acids. The germline gives CDR1 SGHTA, CDR2 FQGNSA. The chain's CDR3 is CASSLKQGGQPQHF.

The J gene is TRBJ1-3, the V gene TRBV5-1. The CDR3 loop spans 15 amino acids. Germline V lookup: CDR1 SGHRS, CDR2 YFSETQ. The CDR3 loop reads CASSLGSSSGNTIYF.

The rearrangement uses TRBV6-6 and TRBJ1-1. Germline CDR1 reads MNHNY; CDR2 reads SVGAGI (reference sequence). The CDR3 has 14 amino acids. CDR3 sequence reads: CASSSTGGWTEAFF.

V usage is TRBV20-1 and J usage is TRBJ2-7; TCRdb calls TRBD2, which cannot be checked without DNA. Germline CDR1 reads DFQATT; CDR2 reads SNEGSKA (reference sequence). CDR3 size: 17 residues. The CDR3 sequence is CSARDGSRGTSFYEQYF.

The chain is built from TRBV6-1 and TRBJ2-5; without DNA, the TCRdb call of TRBD1 cannot be checked. This CDR3 region has 16 residues. Germline loops: CDR1 MNHNS, CDR2 SASEGT. The CDR3 sequence is CASSPLTADRGQTQYF.

The J gene is TRBJ2-3, the V gene TRBV4-3; TCRdb selects TRBD1, and the lack of DNA leaves this call unchecked. The CDR3 covers 15 residues. Germline values: CDR1 LGHNA, CDR2 YSLEER. CDR3 in amino acids: CASSLGTGGADTQYF.

The chain combines TRBV20-1 with TRBJ2-3; TCRdb indicates TRBD2, and absent DNA this call remains unverified. The CDR3 has 15 residues. CDR1 DFQATT and CDR2 SNEGSKA come from the germline V gene (reference sequence). CDR3 loop: CSARGPSGFTDTQYF.

V and J are TRBV6-5 and TRBJ2-3. From germline, CDR1 is MNHEY and CDR2 SVGAGI. The CDR3 sequence is 15 residues long. CDR3 loop: CASSLFAVGTDTQYF.

The chain has TRBV25-1 and TRBJ2-1; TCRdb gives TRBD2 as the D gene, but with no DNA this cannot be confirmed. Looked up from germline, CDR1 is MGHDK and CDR2 is SYGVNS. The CDR3 has 13 amino acids. CDR3: CAASGTRHNEQFF.

This chain joins TRBV11-2 and TRBJ2-7. This CDR3 contains 14 residues. Germline CDR1 and CDR2: SGHAT and FQNNGV. The CDR3 is CASSNSFTSYEQYF.

This rearrangement joins TRBV27 to TRBJ2-7; lacking DNA, the TRBD1 call made by TCRdb goes unchecked. The CDR3 consists of 13 residues. The germline V gene encodes CDR1 MNHEY and CDR2 SMNVEV (reference sequence). CDR3 sequence: CATKGKPSYEQYF.

The chain employs TRBV19 and TRBJ2-1; checking the TCRdb D call of TRBD2 is not possible without DNA. The CDR3 loop spans 16 amino acids. Per germline, CDR1 LNHDA and CDR2 SQIVND (reference sequence). Here the CDR3 reads CASSPPGTSGRHEQFF.

The rearrangement joins TRBV24-1 to TRBJ2-2; TCRdb designates TRBD2, a call that cannot be tested without DNA. In germline, CDR1 is KGHDR, CDR2 SFDVKD. The CDR3 is 13 amino acids. The CDR3 loop is CATSRGFTGELFF.

V is TRBV5-1 and J is TRBJ1-4; checking the TCRdb D call of TRBD1 is not possible without DNA. The V gene's germline CDR1 is SGHRS and CDR2 YFSETQ. The CDR3 runs to 15 residues. The CDR3 sequence is CASSSPGQSNEKLFF.

The J gene is TRBJ1-1, the V gene TRBV12-3 or TRBV12-4; TCRdb indicates TRBD1, and absent DNA this call remains unverified. CDR3 length: 15 amino acids. The CDR3 protein is CASSRPGTVNTEAFF.

The rearrangement uses TRBV5-1 and TRBJ2-3; TCRdb proposes TRBD1, but this gene call is untestable without DNA. Germline V gives CDR1 SGHRS, CDR2 YFSETQ. The CDR3 covers 13 residues. The CDR3 reads CASNGQGAATQYF.